The 21 T cell receptor beta chains below all came from one sample that was sequenced in a study of blood T cell repertoires in COVID-19. Data came from immunoSEQ multiplex PCR; TCRdb stores just in-frame clones and leaves some out. In the table there are some 100,000 clones, roughly nine tenths of which are singletons. The sequencing sample was made of peripheral blood. The origin of the receptors is a human donor with active COVID-19. The donor label of this sample is uncertain.

The chain is built from TRBV4-3 and TRBJ1-3, with D possibly being TRBD1 (6 bases). The CDR3 runs 15 residues. Germline loops: CDR1 LGHNA, CDR2 YSLEER. V was pared by 1 base and J by 4 bases, with 11 bases between. The CDR3 region has the DNA TGCGCCAGCAGCCAAGGGCGGACAGCGGGAAACACCATATATTTT. It translates to CASSQGRTAGNTIYF.

The chain employs TRBV10-3 and TRBJ2-7; tentatively, D is TRBD1 (6 bases). Germline CDR1 reads ENHRY; CDR2 reads SYGVKD. This CDR3 contains 20 residues. The V and J ends lost 2 bases and 0 bases respectively, with 26 bases between them. In nucleotides, the CDR3 is TGTGCCATCAGTGAGCCACCACAGGGAATCCCACTCCAAAGCTCCTACGAGCAGTACTTC. Translated, it gives CAISEPPQGIPLQSSYEQYF.

The chain has TRBV7-9 and TRBJ2-7; TRBD2 aligns across 7 bases. V shed 6 bases and J 9 bases; nucleotides not matched to a gene: 8. CDR3 length: 12 residues. Germline assignment: CDR1 SEHNR and CDR2 FQNEAQ (reference sequence). This chain's CDR3 is CASRGGSGGQYF. The CDR3 DNA reads TGTGCCAGCAGGGGAGGGTCTGGTGGGCAGTACTTC.

The gene calls are TRBV9 and TRBJ1-1; possible D gene TRBD1, 6 bases. This CDR3 region has 15 residues. Per germline, CDR1 SGDLS and CDR2 YYNGEE. V was cut by 4 bases and J by 5 bases, with 18 bases left in between. The CDR3 DNA reads as TGTGCCAGCAGCAACCGGGACACGGGACTAACTGAAGCTTTCTTT. It translates to CASSNRDTGLTEAFF. Variable domain in full (rest from reference TRBV9 and TRBJ1-1): DSGVTQTPKHLITATGQRVTLRCSPRSGDLSVYWYQQSLDQGLQFLIQYYNGEERAKGNILERFSAQQFPDLHSELNLSSLELGDSALYFCASSNRDTGLTEAFFGQGTRLTVV.

The chain joins TRBV20-1 to TRBJ1-4; no definite D call. Per the germline V gene, CDR1 is DFQATT and CDR2 is SNEGSKA (reference sequence). The germline V and J ends were trimmed by 3 bases and 1 base, with 15 bases remaining between them. The CDR3 consists of 16 residues. The CDR3 region is CSASVPTGGTNEKLFF. The CDR3 DNA follows: TGCAGTGCTAGTGTCCCTACGGGTGGAACTAATGAAAAACTGTTTTTT.

The V and J genes are TRBV19 and TRBJ1-2; perhaps TRBD1 as D (6 bases). Trimming took 6 bases from V and 0 from J, leaving 17 bases between them. The germline V gene encodes CDR1 LNHDA and CDR2 SQIVND (reference sequence). This CDR3 is 16 amino acids long. The CDR3 sequence: CASRLSGAAANYGYTF. Written as DNA, the CDR3 is TGTGCCAGTAGGTTATCAGGGGCCGCGGCTAACTATGGCTACACCTTC.

This sequence joins TRBV5-1 and TRBJ1-2; D possibly corresponds to TRBD1 (5 bases). This CDR3 spans 17 amino acids. Trimming left V 0 bases short and J 3 bases short, with 18 bases between. The germline V gene encodes CDR1 SGHRS and CDR2 YFSETQ. This CDR3 is CASSLDRSLSVDYGYTF. The CDR3 coding sequence is TGCGCCAGCAGCTTGGACAGGAGCTTATCGGTCGACTATGGCTACACCTTC.

The chain links TRBV12-5 to TRBJ1-2; D gene unclear. The CDR3 is 13 amino acids. CDR1 is LGHNT and CDR2 is FRNRAP in the germline V gene. Trimming stripped 1 base from V and 1 base from J, with 4 bases between. CDR3 bases: TGTGCTAGTGGTTTGGGACTTAACTATGGCTACACCTTC. Protein product: CASGLGLNYGYTF.

The chain combines TRBV28 with TRBJ1-2; possible D gene TRBD1, 6 bases. In germline, CDR1 is MDHEN, CDR2 SYDVKM. V was pared by 6 bases and J by 8 bases, with 22 bases between. CDR3 length: 15 amino acids. The CDR3: CASSVQMGGGGGYTF. As DNA, the CDR3 is TGTGCCAGCAGCGTCCAGATGGGAGGGGGTGGCGGCTACACCTTC.

The V call is TRBV13, the J call TRBJ1-6; D uncertain. V shed 5 bases and J shed 7 bases, with 24 bases lying between them. The CDR3 has 18 amino acids. Looked up from germline, CDR1 is PRHDT and CDR2 is FYEKMQ (reference sequence). The CDR3 region has the DNA TGTGCCAGCAGCCTCTCGTCGGAGCGGTTGATACGGAATTCACCCCTCCACTTT. Residues: CASSLSSERLIRNSPLHF.

This chain joins TRBV18 and TRBJ1-1; D is uncertain. V lost 6 bases and J lost 6, with 20 bases in between. The CDR3 sequence is 15 residues long. Germline assignment: CDR1 KGHSH and CDR2 LQKENI. The CDR3, as DNA: TGTGCCAGCTCGCTCTCTAAACCCGGGTTGGCTGAAGCTTTCTTT. It is translated as CASSLSKPGLAEAFF.

This chain links TRBV12-3 or TRBV12-4 with TRBJ2-3, with D perhaps TRBD2 (5 bases). Trimming cost V 5 bases and J 14 bases, with 17 bases left between them. The CDR3 loop spans 12 amino acids. CDR3 in DNA: TGTGCCAGCAGTCCCCCGGGCGTCCGGGGGTATTTT. It translates to CASSPPGVRGYF.

This sequence joins TRBV14 and TRBJ2-3, with 9 nucleotides matching TRBD1. J gave up 2 bases and V 4 bases, and 13 bases lay outside the gene matches. This CDR3 contains 18 residues. CDR1 SGHDN and CDR2 FVKESK come from the germline V gene. CDR3 sequence: CASSPGQRDRVITDTQYF. CDR3 bases: TGTGCCAGCAGCCCGGGACAGAGGGACAGGGTGATCACAGATACGCAGTATTTT.

The chain joins TRBV28 to TRBJ1-5, with no clear D. Germline V gene sequence: CDR1 MDHEN, CDR2 SYDVKM. The V gene lost 8 bases and the J gene lost 4 bases, with 9 bases spanning the gap. There are 12 residues in the CDR3. CDR3 in DNA: TGTGCCAGCCGCGCCTATAATCAGCCCCAGCATTTT. Translated: CASRAYNQPQHF.

The chain uses TRBV7-6 and TRBJ1-1; perhaps TRBD1 as D (5 bases). The germline CDR1 and CDR2 sequences are SGHVS and FNYEAQ. V was clipped by 4 bases and J by 1 base, with 13 bases between them. The CDR3 extends over 15 amino acids. CDR3 nucleotide sequence: TGTGCCAGCAGCTCTGGGGGGGTAAGGAACACTGAAGCTTTCTTT. Residues: CASSSGGVRNTEAFF.

The V and J genes are TRBV9 and TRBJ1-2, with D uncertain. V was clipped by 0 bases and J by 8 bases, with 14 bases between them. The CDR3 runs to 14 residues. Germline loops: CDR1 SGDLS, CDR2 YYNGEE. CDR3 region: CASSVALLAGGYTF. Here the CDR3 DNA reads TGTGCCAGCAGCGTAGCTTTGCTGGCGGGCGGCTACACCTTC.

In this sample, this clone turned up a few times. The V and J genes are TRBV10-3 and TRBJ2-7; 10 positions agree with TRBD1. Per the germline V gene, CDR1 is ENHRY and CDR2 is SYGVKD. V gave up 0 bases and J gave up 3 bases; unmatched junction bases: 2. The CDR3 runs 15 residues. The CDR3 DNA reads TGTGCCATCAGTGAGTCCGGGACAGGGGACTACGAGCAGTACTTC. Amino acids: CAISESGTGDYEQYF.

The V and J genes are TRBV5-1 and TRBJ2-5; TRBD1 matches 7 bases. The CDR3 runs to 16 residues. Per germline, CDR1 SGHRS and CDR2 YFSETQ. The ends lost 4 bases at V and 6 bases at J; junction bases unmatched: 15. The CDR3 nucleotides read TGCGCCAGCAGCATAACCTCGACGACAGGGTTAAAGACCCAGTACTTC. It encodes CASSITSTTGLKTQYF.

The chain recombines TRBV6-5 with TRBJ2-5; 8 positions agree with TRBD2. The CDR3 covers 14 residues. V was pared by 6 bases and J by 4 bases, with 7 bases of the junction left unmatched. CDR1 and CDR2 from the germline V gene are MNHEY and SVGAGI. The CDR3 nucleotides read TGTGCCAGCAGCGGGGGGGCTCCGGGAGAGACCCAGTACTTC. Residues: CASSGGAPGETQYF.

With respect to this clone: A read error may account for a junction end that differs from germline. This chain joins TRBV7-8 and TRBJ2-7; 10 nucleotides agree with TRBD2. The CDR3 spans 14 residues. The V gene's germline CDR1 is SGHVS and CDR2 FQNEAQ. The CDR3 region has the DNA TGTGCCAGCAGCCTAGCGGGGGACTTCTACGAGCAGTACTTC. Translating it yields CASSLAGDFYEQYF.

The CDR3 nucleotides read TGCGCCAGCAGCTACCAACCACTGACAGGGCGAAGCTCCTACAATGAGCAGTTCTTC. This encodes CASSYQPLTGRSSYNEQFF. V gene TRBV5-1 combines with J gene TRBJ2-1; 7 nucleotides match TRBD1. CDR1 and CDR2 (germline): SGHRS, YFSETQ. The CDR3 is 19 residues long. V shed 3 bases and J 0 bases; nucleotides not matched to a gene: 15.